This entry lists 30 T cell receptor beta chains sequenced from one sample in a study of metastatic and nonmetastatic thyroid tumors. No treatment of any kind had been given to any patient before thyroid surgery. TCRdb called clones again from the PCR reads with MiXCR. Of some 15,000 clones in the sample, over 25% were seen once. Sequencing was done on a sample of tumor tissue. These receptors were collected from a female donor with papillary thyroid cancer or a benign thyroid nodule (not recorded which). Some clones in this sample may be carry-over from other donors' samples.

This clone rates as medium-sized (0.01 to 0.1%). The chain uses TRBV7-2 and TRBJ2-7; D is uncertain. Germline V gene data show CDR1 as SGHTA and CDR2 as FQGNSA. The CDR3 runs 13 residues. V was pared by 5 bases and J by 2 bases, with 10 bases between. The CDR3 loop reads CASSPRPPYEQYF. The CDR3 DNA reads TGTGCCAGCAGCCCCCGGCCGCCCTACGAGCAGTACTTC.

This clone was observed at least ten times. CDR3 coding DNA: TGTGCCAGCAGTTACGACCCGGGGTTGGGGGAGCAGTACTTC. It translates to CASSYDPGLGEQYF. The rearrangement uses TRBV6-6 and TRBJ2-7, with D possibly TRBD2 on 5 matching bases. Germline assignment: CDR1 MNHNY and CDR2 SVGAGI (reference sequence). Trimming took 2 bases from V and 7 from J, leaving 15 bases between them. The CDR3 is 14 amino acids.

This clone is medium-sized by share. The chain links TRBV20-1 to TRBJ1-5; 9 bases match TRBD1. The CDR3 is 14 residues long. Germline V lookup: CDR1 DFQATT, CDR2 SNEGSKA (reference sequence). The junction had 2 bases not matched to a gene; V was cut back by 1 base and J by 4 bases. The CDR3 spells CSARAGTGNQPQHF. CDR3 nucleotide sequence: TGCAGTGCTAGAGCCGGGACAGGGAATCAGCCCCAGCATTTT.

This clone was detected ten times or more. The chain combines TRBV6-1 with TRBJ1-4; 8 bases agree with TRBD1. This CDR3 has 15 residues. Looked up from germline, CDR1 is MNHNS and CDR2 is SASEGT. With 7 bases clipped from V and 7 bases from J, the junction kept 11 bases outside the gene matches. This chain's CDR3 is CASKDRGAVREKLFF. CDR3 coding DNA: TGTGCCAGCAAAGACAGGGGAGCTGTTCGTGAAAAACTGTTTTTT.

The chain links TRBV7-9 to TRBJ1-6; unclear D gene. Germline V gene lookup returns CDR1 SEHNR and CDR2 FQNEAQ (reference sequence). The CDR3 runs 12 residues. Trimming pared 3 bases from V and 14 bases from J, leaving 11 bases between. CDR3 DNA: TGTGCCAGCAGCTTTGATACTCGAACCCTCCACTTT. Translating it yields CASSFDTRTLHF.

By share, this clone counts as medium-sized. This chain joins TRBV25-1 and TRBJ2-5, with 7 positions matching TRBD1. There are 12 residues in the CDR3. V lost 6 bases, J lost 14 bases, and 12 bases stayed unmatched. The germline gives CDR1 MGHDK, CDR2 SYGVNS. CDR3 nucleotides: TGTGCCAGCAGCCACTCCCCGGGACAGCTTTACTTC. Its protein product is CASSHSPGQLYF.

CDR3 sequence: CASRQTQGVGYNSPLHF. As DNA, the CDR3 is TGTGCCAGTAGACAAACGCAGGGGGTAGGATATAATTCACCCCTCCACTTT. The chain couples TRBV19 to TRBJ1-6, with 7 bases fitting TRBD1. V was clipped by 6 bases and J by 4 bases; unmatched bases: 12. Looked up from germline, CDR1 is LNHDA and CDR2 is SQIVND (reference sequence). The CDR3 runs to 17 residues.

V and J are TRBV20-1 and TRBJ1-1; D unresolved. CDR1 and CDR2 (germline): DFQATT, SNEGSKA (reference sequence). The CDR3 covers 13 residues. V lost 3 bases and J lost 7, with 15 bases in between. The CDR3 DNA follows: TGCAGTGCTAGGAGTTTCTTTGCAGGTGAAGCTTTCTTT. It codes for CSARSFFAGEAFF.

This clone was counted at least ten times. CDR3 in DNA: TGCAGTGCTACGAACAATGAGCAGTTCTTC. Translated, it gives CSATNNEQFF. This chain connects TRBV20-1 to TRBJ2-1; no clear D. The CDR3 covers 10 residues. V shed 4 bases and J shed 5 bases, with 3 bases lying between them. The germline V gene has CDR1 DFQATT and CDR2 SNEGSKA (reference sequence).

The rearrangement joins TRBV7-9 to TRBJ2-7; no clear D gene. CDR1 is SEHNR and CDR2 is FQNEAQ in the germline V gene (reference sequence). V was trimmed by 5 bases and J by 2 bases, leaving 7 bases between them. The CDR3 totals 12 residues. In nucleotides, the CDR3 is TGTGCCAGCAGCCTACAACCCTACGAGCAGTACTTC. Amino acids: CASSLQPYEQYF. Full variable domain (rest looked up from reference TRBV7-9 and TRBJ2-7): DTGVSQNPRHKITKRGQNVTFRCDPISEHNRLYWYRQTLGQGPEFLTYFQNEAQLEKSRLLSDRFSAERPKGSFSTLEIQRTEQGDSAMYLCASSLQPYEQYFGPGTRLTVT.

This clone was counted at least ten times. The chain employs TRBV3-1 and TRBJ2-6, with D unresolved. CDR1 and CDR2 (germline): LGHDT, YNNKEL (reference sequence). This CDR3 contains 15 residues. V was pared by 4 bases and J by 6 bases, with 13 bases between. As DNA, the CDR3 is TGTGCCAGCAGCCTGCGGCCCCAGTTGGCCAACGTCCTGACTTTC. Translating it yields CASSLRPQLANVLTF.

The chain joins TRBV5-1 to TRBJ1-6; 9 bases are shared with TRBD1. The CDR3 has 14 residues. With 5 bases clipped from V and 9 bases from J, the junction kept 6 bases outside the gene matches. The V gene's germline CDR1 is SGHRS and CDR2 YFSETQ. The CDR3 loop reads CASSSGQGLSPLHF. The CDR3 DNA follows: TGCGCCAGCAGTTCGGGACAGGGCCTTTCACCCCTCCACTTT. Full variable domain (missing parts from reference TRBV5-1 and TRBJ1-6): KAGVTQTPRYLIKTRGQQVTLSCSPISGHRSVSWYQQTPGQGLQFLFEYFSETQRNKGNFPGRFSGRQFSNSRSEMNVSTLELGDSALYLCASSSGQGLSPLHFGNGTRLTVT.

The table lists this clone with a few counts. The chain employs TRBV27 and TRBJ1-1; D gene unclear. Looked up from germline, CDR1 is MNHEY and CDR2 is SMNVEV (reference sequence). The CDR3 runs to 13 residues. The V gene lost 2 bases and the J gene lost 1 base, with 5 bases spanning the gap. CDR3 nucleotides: TGTGCCAGCAGTTTACGTGAGAACACTGAAGCTTTCTTT. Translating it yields CASSLRENTEAFF.

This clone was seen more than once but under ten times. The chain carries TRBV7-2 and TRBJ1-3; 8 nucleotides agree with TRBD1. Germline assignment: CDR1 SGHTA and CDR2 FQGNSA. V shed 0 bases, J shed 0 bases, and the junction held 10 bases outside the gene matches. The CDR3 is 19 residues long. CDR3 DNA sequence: TGTGCCAGCAGCTTAGCGTTCCAGGGGGCGACTTCCTCTGGAAACACCATATATTTT. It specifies CASSLAFQGATSSGNTIYF.

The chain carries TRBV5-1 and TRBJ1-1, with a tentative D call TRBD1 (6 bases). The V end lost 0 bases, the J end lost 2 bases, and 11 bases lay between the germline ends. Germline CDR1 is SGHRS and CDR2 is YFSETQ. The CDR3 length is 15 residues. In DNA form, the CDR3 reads TGCGCCAGCAGCTTGGAGACAGGTGTAAACACTGAAGCTTTCTTT. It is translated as CASSLETGVNTEAFF.

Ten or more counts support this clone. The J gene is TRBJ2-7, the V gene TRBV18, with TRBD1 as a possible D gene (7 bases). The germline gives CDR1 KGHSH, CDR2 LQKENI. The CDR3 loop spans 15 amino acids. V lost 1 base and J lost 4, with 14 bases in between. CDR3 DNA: TGTGCCAGCTCACCACGGGGGGCAGGGGGATACGAGCAGTACTTC. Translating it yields CASSPRGAGGYEQYF.

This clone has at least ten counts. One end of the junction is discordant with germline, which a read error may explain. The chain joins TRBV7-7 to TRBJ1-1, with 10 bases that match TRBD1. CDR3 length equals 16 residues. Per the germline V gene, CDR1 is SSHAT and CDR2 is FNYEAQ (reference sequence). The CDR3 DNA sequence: TGTGCTAGCAGCGATACTAGACAGGGGGCGAACACTGAAGCTTTCTTT. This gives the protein CASSDTRQGANTEAFF.

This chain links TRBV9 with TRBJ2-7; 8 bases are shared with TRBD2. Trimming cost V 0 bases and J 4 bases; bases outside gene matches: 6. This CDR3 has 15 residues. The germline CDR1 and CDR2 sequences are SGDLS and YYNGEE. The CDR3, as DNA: TGTGCCAGCAGCGTAGGAGGGACTAGGGTGTACGAGCAGTACTTC. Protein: CASSVGGTRVYEQYF. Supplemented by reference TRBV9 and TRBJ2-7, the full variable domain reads DSGVTQTPKHLITATGQRVTLRCSPRSGDLSVYWYQQSLDQGLQFLIQYYNGEERAKGNILERFSAQQFPDLHSELNLSSLELGDSALYFCASSVGGTRVYEQYFGPGTRLTVT.

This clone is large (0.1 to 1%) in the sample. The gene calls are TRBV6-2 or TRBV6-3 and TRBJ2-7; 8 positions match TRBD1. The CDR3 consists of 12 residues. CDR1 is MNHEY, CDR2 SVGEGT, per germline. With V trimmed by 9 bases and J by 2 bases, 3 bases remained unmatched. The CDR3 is CASRDRPYEQYF. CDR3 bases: TGTGCCAGTAGGGACAGGCCCTACGAGCAGTACTTC.

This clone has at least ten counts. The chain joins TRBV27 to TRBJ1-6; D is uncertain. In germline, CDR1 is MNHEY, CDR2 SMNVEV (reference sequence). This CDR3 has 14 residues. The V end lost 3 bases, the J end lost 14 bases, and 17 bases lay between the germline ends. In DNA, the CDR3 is TGTGCCAGCAGTTTCCAGGCAGCGGTTTCTTCCCTCCACTTT. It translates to CASSFQAAVSSLHF.

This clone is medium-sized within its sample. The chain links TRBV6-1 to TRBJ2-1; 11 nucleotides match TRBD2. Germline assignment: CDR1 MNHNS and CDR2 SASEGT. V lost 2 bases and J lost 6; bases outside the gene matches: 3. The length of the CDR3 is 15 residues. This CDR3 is CASSELAGGPNEQFF. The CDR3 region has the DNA TGTGCCAGCAGTGAATTAGCGGGAGGGCCCAATGAGCAGTTCTTC.

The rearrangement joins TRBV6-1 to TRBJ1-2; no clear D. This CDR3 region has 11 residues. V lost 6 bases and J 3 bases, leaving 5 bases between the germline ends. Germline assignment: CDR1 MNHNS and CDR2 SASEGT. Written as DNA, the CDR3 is TGTGCCAGCAGGGTCTACTATGGCTACACCTTC. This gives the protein CASRVYYGYTF.

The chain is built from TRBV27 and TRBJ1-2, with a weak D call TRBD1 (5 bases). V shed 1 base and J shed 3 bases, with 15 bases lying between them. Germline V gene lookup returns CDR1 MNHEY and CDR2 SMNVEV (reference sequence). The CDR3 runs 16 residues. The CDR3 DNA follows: TGTGCCAGCAGTTTATTCCCGGGGGGAGGAGACTATGGCTACACCTTC. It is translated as CASSLFPGGGDYGYTF.

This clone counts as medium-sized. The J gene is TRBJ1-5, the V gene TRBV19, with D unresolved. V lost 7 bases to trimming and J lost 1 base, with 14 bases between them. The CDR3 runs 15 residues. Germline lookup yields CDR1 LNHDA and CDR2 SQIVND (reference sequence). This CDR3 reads CASIPRPGSNQPQHF. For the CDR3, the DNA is TGTGCCAGTATCCCAAGACCGGGGAGCAATCAGCCCCAGCATTTT.

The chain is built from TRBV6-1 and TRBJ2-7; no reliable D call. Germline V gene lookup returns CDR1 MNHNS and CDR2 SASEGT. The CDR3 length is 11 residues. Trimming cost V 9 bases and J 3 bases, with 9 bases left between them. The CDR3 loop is CASRAVYEQYF. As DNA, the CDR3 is TGTGCCAGTAGGGCAGTCTACGAGCAGTACTTC.

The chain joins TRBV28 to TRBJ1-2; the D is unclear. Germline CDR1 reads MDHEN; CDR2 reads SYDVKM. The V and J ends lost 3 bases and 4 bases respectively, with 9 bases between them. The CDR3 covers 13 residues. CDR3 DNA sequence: TGTGCCAGCAGTTTCTCGGCCAGCTATGGCTACACCTTC. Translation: CASSFSASYGYTF.

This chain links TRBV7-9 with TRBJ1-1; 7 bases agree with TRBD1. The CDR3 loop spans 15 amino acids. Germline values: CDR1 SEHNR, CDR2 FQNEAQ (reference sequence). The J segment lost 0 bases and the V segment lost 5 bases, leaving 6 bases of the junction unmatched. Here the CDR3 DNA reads TGTGCCAGCAGCCGACAGGGAGGGATGAACACTGAAGCTTTCTTT. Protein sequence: CASSRQGGMNTEAFF. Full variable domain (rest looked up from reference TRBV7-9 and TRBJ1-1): DTGVSQNPRHKITKRGQNVTFRCDPISEHNRLYWYRQTLGQGPEFLTYFQNEAQLEKSRLLSDRFSAERPKGSFSTLEIQRTEQGDSAMYLCASSRQGGMNTEAFFGQGTRLTVV.

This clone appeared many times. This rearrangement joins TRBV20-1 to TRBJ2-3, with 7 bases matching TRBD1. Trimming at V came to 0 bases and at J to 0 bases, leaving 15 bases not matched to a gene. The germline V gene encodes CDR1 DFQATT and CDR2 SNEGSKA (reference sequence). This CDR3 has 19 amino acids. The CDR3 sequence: CSARDKGQWPESSTDTQYF. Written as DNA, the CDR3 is TGCAGTGCTAGAGATAAGGGACAGTGGCCGGAAAGTAGCACAGATACGCAGTATTTT.

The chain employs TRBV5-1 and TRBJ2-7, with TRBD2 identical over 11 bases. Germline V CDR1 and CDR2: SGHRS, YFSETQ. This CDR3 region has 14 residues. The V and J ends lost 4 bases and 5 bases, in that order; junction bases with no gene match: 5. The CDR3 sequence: CASSASGRYNEQYF. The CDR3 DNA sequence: TGCGCCAGCAGCGCTAGCGGGAGGTATAACGAGCAGTACTTC.

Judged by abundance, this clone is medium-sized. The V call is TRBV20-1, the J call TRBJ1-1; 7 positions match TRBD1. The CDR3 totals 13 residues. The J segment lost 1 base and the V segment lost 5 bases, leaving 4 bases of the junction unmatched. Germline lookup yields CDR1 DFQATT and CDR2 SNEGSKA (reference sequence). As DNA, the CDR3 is TGCAGTGCTTCGGACAGGCAGAACACTGAAGCTTTCTTT. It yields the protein CSASDRQNTEAFF.